The entry below describes one T cell receptor (beta chain). Its antigen is unidentified. The entry originates in a study of a mutant IDH1 vaccine in newly diagnosed glioma. Time point indicated: week 35, safety follow-up. Topical imiquimod was applied with each vaccine dose, which held 300 ug of mutant IDH1 20-mer peptide. Sequencing used immunoSEQ multiplex PCR; TCRdb keeps in-frame clones, though not all of them. Of about 48,000 clones detected, more than 60% appear once; the ten largest clones hold around 6.7%. Deletions cut 4 bases from V and 6 bases from J, with 17 bases between. From germline, CDR1 is GTSNPN and CDR2 SVGIG (reference sequence). This CDR3 contains 14 residues.

This sequence joins TRBV30 and TRBJ2-3; the D gene is possibly TRBD1 (6 bases). Sample: PBMCs, taken from a glioma patient whose treatment included an IDH1 peptide vaccine. The sequence was collected from a man aged 35-49 years with glioma. The CDR3 reads CAWTPRGELDTQYF. In nucleotides, the CDR3 is TGTGCCTGGACCCCCAGGGGCGAACTTGATACGCAGTATTTT.